This note documents a single T cell receptor beta chain sequence. Its antigen remains unknown. A library made for alpha chains picked up this beta chain off target, so its size means little. Germline V CDR1 and CDR2: SGHAT, FQDESV (reference sequence). CDR3 length: 14 amino acids. The V gene lost 6 bases and the J gene lost 2 bases, with 14 bases spanning the gap. The data were obtained in a study of glioma-infiltrating T cells. Findings of the study overall: Tissue-blood divergence was below expectation in non-neoplastic patients, above in gliomas. CDR3 overlap between tissue and blood was very small.

TCR alpha and beta CDR3 regions were amplified from RNA using iRepertoire nested multiplex PCR. Input was 100-400 ng of tissue mRNA or PBMC total RNA. TCRdb processed the multiplex PCR reads anew with MiXCR; each CDR3 protein has one entry. The sample consists of some 3,100 distinct CDR3 sequences, around 85% of them appearing once. Sequencing input: glioma tissue, nonneoplastic brain tissue, or PBMCs (not recorded which). The J gene is TRBJ2-7, the V gene TRBV11-1; D perhaps matches TRBD2 (5 bases). The TCR was taken from a human donor with low-grade glioma or glioblastoma, undergoing nonglioma brain surgery, or in good health (not recorded which). The DNA for the CDR3 is TGTGCCAGCAGTTGGACTGGGAGTACCTACGAGCAGTACTTC. Protein sequence: CASSWTGSTYEQYF.